This is a list of T cell receptor beta chains from one sample in a study of T-cell memory formation after mild COVID-19. TCRdb called the 5' RACE reads again in MiXCR, with one record for every CDR3 protein. Here the sample spans tens of thousands of distinct CDR3 sequences, roughly 11% being singletons. Sequencing input: PBMCs or a T cell subset sorted from them (not recorded which). These receptors were taken from a man aged 18 to 35 who had mild COVID-19 (a few samples of this study predate the infection). Cell type and time point are not known. Both conserved end residues are part of each CDR3. Each record gives: D gene, V gene, clone size, J gene, CDR3 protein, CDR3 DNA. D genes are given only for firm matches. Size values are once, few and many counts, or a class for expanded clones, and some rows have none.

>TRBD2|TRBV7-9|many|TRBJ2-7
CANSAPAGVGEQYF
TGTGCCAACTCGGCCCCAGCGGGGGTCGGCGAGCAGTACTTC
>TRBD1|TRBV7-2|few|TRBJ1-2
CASSLEGQVGYTF
TGTGCCAGCAGCTTAGAGGGACAGGTTGGCTACACCTTC
>-|TRBV7-2|many|TRBJ2-5
CASSSLHQTQYF
TGTGCCAGCAGCTCCCTCCATCAGACCCAGTACTTC
>-|TRBV24-1|many|TRBJ2-1
CATSDEYNEQFF
TGTGCCACCAGTGATGAGTACAATGAGCAGTTCTTC
>TRBD1|TRBV7-2|many|TRBJ2-7
CASSPRPGQGAYEQYF
TGTGCCAGCAGCCCCCGCCCGGGACAGGGGGCCTACGAGCAGTACTTC
>-|TRBV28|-|TRBJ2-3
CASSFVTTLDTQYF
TGTGCCAGCAGTTTCGTGACGACCCTAGATACGCAGTATTTT
>-|TRBV24-1|many|TRBJ1-2
CATSRWRCNYGYTF
TGTGCCACCAGTCGTTGGCGGTGTAACTATGGCTACACCTTC
>-|TRBV5-1|few|TRBJ2-3
CASSLQGSMIADTQYF
TGCGCCAGCAGCTTGCAGGGGAGTATGATCGCAGATACGCAGTATTTT
>TRBD2|TRBV6-5|many|TRBJ2-1
CASRLGLAANEQFF
TGTGCCAGCAGACTGGGACTAGCGGCCAATGAGCAGTTCTTC
>TRBD1|TRBV28|-|TRBJ1-6
CASSRGGTGNSPLHF
TGTGCCAGCAGTCGGGGGGGGACAGGCAATTCACCCCTCCACTTT
>-|TRBV20-1|few|TRBJ2-7
CSASSPVSYEQYF
TGCAGTGCTAGTTCCCCGGTGTCCTACGAGCAGTACTTC
>-|TRBV18|many|TRBJ2-5
CASSPNQGSQETQYF
TGTGCCAGCTCACCCAACCAGGGATCCCAAGAGACCCAGTACTTC
>TRBD1|TRBV19|few|TRBJ2-5
CASSITGGGETQYF
TGTGCCAGTAGTATAACAGGGGGCGGAGAGACCCAGTACTTC
>TRBD2|TRBV6-6|-|TRBJ2-3
CASSRTPGTSGGGNTDTQYF
TGTGCCAGCAGTAGAACCCCAGGGACTAGCGGGGGGGGAAACACAGATACGCAGTATTTT
>-|TRBV20-1|many|TRBJ1-2
CSARDPREALNYGYTF
TGCAGTGCTAGGGACCCTCGGGAGGCTCTCAACTATGGCTACACCTTC
>-|TRBV2|-|TRBJ2-3
CASSDISTDTQYF
TGTGCCAGCAGTGACATTAGCACAGATACGCAGTATTTT
>TRBD1|TRBV3-1|many|TRBJ2-1
CASSQGMGQATDNEQFF
TGTGCCAGCAGCCAAGGCATGGGACAGGCTACCGACAATGAGCAGTTCTTC
>-|TRBV19|few|TRBJ1-2
CASTIRAGAYGYTF
TGTGCCAGTACCATTAGGGCAGGGGCCTATGGCTACACCTTC
>-|TRBV12-5|many|TRBJ2-1
CASGLYNNEQFF
TGTGCTAGTGGTTTGTATAACAATGAGCAGTTCTTC
>-|TRBV7-9|many|TRBJ2-1
CASSLGGLNEQFF
TGTGCCAGCAGCTTAGGGGGGTTGAATGAGCAGTTCTTC
>-|TRBV2|many|TRBJ1-2
CASGIRDTYSYTF
TGTGCCAGCGGTATAAGGGATACATATAGCTACACCTTC
>TRBD1|TRBV20-1|many|TRBJ2-7
CSARSRDRAYEQYF
TGCAGTGCTAGGAGCCGGGACAGAGCCTACGAGCAGTACTTC
>-|TRBV6-5|many|TRBJ2-2
CASNAGGELFF
TGTGCCAGCAATGCAGGGGGGGAGCTGTTTTTT
>TRBD1|TRBV29-1|many|TRBJ2-7
CSAKGQGISYEQYF
TGCAGCGCCAAGGGACAGGGAATCTCCTACGAGCAGTACTTC
>-|TRBV12-3/TRBV12-4|-|TRBJ2-3
CASSPPTRPDTQYF
TGTGCCAGCAGTCCCCCGACCCGCCCGGATACGCAGTATTTT
>TRBD2|TRBV12-3/TRBV12-4|-|TRBJ2-3
CASSLASGGTDTQYF
TGTGCCAGCAGTTTAGCTAGCGGGGGCACAGATACGCAGTATTTT
>-|TRBV6-5|-|TRBJ2-1
CASRTGAAGHNEQFF
TGTGCCAGCAGGACGGGGGCGGCAGGGCACAATGAGCAGTTCTTC
>-|TRBV25-1|few|TRBJ1-5
CASSDGTTNQPQHF
TGTGCCAGCAGTGATGGGACTACTAATCAGCCCCAGCATTTT
>TRBD1|TRBV6-5|many|TRBJ1-4
CASRPQGFREKLFF
TGTGCCAGCAGACCACAGGGGTTTCGGGAAAAACTGTTTTTT
>-|TRBV6-6|many|TRBJ1-4
CASSYSIPGTTNEKLFF
TGTGCCAGCAGTTACTCGATTCCCGGGACAACTAATGAAAAACTGTTTTTT
>-|TRBV24-1|few|TRBJ2-5
CATSDFPEETQYF
TGTGCCACCAGTGATTTTCCAGAAGAGACCCAGTACTTC
>-|TRBV6-2/TRBV6-3|medium-sized|TRBJ2-3
CASTLSDRPTDTQYF
TGTGCCAGCACCCTCTCGGACCGACCCACAGATACGCAGTATTTT
>TRBD2|TRBV5-1|many|TRBJ2-5
CASSLAGASGETQYF
TGCGCCAGCAGCTTGGCCGGGGCTAGCGGAGAGACCCAGTACTTC
>-|TRBV20-1|many|TRBJ1-3
CSARDGGAFGNTIYF
TGCAGTGCCAGGGACGGCGGGGCCTTTGGAAACACCATATATTTT
>-|TRBV20-1|many|TRBJ2-7
CSAEVPGIPSYEQYF
TGCAGTGCGGAGGTCCCGGGAATTCCATCCTACGAGCAGTACTTC
>-|TRBV27|many|TRBJ1-6
CASSPYNSPLHF
TGTGCCAGCTCCCCCTATAATTCACCCCTCCACTTT
>TRBD1|TRBV3-1|-|TRBJ2-5
CASSPWTGSETQYF
TGTGCCAGCAGCCCTTGGACAGGGAGCGAGACCCAGTACTTC
>TRBD2|TRBV5-1|many|TRBJ2-2
CASNRDSQRGGELFF
TGCGCCAGCAACCGGGACTCCCAGCGGGGCGGGGAGCTGTTTTTT
>-|TRBV15|many|TRBJ1-5
CATSRGGDRRPQHF
TGTGCCACCAGCAGAGGGGGAGACCGGAGGCCCCAGCATTTT
>TRBD1|TRBV7-2|many|TRBJ1-6
CASSGGGQGRSPLHF
TGTGCCAGCAGCGGGGGCGGACAGGGCAGATCACCCCTCCACTTT
>-|TRBV20-1|many|TRBJ2-1
CSASGWGGRNEQFF
TGCAGTGCTAGTGGGTGGGGGGGCCGGAATGAGCAGTTCTTC
>-|TRBV21-1|many|TRBJ2-7
CASFSPPPEEQYF
TGTGCCAGTTTCTCCCCACCCCCCGAAGAGCAGTACTTC
>-|TRBV5-1|many|TRBJ2-3
CASSSSGNTDTQYF
TGCGCCAGCAGCTCCTCGGGGAACACAGATACGCAGTATTTT
>-|TRBV7-8|many|TRBJ2-3
CASSPEGRDTQYF
TGTGCCAGCAGCCCAGAAGGTCGGGATACGCAGTATTTT